The 30 T cell receptor beta chains below come from one sample, sequenced in a study of early T cells in non-severe SARS-CoV-2 infection. Using its own MiXCR run on the 5' RACE reads, TCRdb lists one record per CDR3 protein. The repertoire has tens of thousands of distinct CDR3 sequences, about a tenth of them found once; the top ten carry approximately 5.7%. The sample here was whole blood, taken at baseline. These receptor sequences come from an adult who was a healthcare worker with PCR-confirmed SARS-CoV-2 infection or an uninfected control (not recorded which).

This chain uses TRBV6-2 or TRBV6-3 with TRBJ1-6; D is unresolved. The CDR3 contains 18 residues. Germline V gene sequence: CDR1 MNHEY, CDR2 SVGEGT. The V end was cut by 0 bases, the J end by 0 bases, with 12 bases between. In DNA, the CDR3 is TGTGCCAGCAGTTACTCCGAAAGGGCCAGCTCCTATAATTCACCCCTCCACTTT. This sequence encodes CASSYSERASSYNSPLHF.

This clonotype was observed many times. The chain combines TRBV28 with TRBJ2-7, with 9 bases aligning to TRBD1. The CDR3 spans 14 residues. V lost 6 bases to trimming and J lost 5 bases; unmatched junction nucleotides: 8. Germline CDR1 MDHEN, CDR2 SYDVKM. The CDR3 sequence is CASSPLGQGHEQYF. For the CDR3, the DNA is TGTGCCAGCAGCCCCCTGGGACAGGGCCACGAGCAGTACTTC.

This clonotype was detected many times. The chain links TRBV5-6 to TRBJ2-1, with 8 bases aligning to TRBD2. This CDR3 is built from 16 residues. CDR1 and CDR2 (germline): SGHDT, YYEEEE. The junction had 10 bases not matched to a gene; V was cut back by 3 bases and J by 5 bases. The CDR3 DNA is TGTGCCAGCAGCTCTCTCGAGACTAGCGTGGACAATGAGCAGTTCTTC. Residues: CASSSLETSVDNEQFF. Full variable domain (remainder filled in from reference TRBV5-6 and TRBJ2-1): DAGVTQSPTHLIKTRGQQVTLRCSPKSGHDTVSWYQQALGQGPQFIFQYYEEEERQRGNFPDRFSGHQFPNYSSELNVNALLLGDSALYLCASSSLETSVDNEQFFGPGTRLTVL.

The CDR3 reads CASSRGTGLGHYGYTF. CDR3 DNA: TGTGCCAGCAGTCGCGGGACAGGGTTAGGTCACTATGGCTACACCTTC. The chain is built from TRBV12-3 or TRBV12-4 and TRBJ1-2; TRBD1 agrees at 9 bases. The CDR3 has 16 residues. V lost 5 bases, J lost 3 bases, and 10 bases stayed unmatched.

The chain links TRBV11-2 to TRBJ2-5; 7 positions agree with TRBD1. After removal of 3 bases from V and 2 bases from J, the junction contained 6 bases not matched to a gene. From germline, CDR1 is SGHAT and CDR2 FQNNGV. This CDR3 has 15 residues. The CDR3 DNA reads TGTGCCAGCAGCTTGTCAACAGGGGTACAAGAGACCCAGTACTTC. It is translated as CASSLSTGVQETQYF.

At least ten counts were recorded for this clonotype. The rearrangement joins TRBV28 to TRBJ1-2, with TRBD1 as a possible D gene (6 bases). There are 13 residues in the CDR3. Germline values: CDR1 MDHEN, CDR2 SYDVKM. The V and J ends lost 7 bases and 3 bases respectively, with 12 bases between them. CDR3 amino acids: CASNPGTYYGYTF. DNA for the CDR3: TGTGCCAGCAACCCTGGGACATACTATGGCTACACCTTC.

This clonotype was counted between two and nine times. This sequence joins TRBV27 and TRBJ2-1; D ambiguous. Germline V CDR1 and CDR2: MNHEY, SMNVEV (reference sequence). The V end was cut by 0 bases, the J end by 7 bases, with 10 bases between. The CDR3 runs to 14 residues. The CDR3: CASSLSILGNEQFF. CDR3 nucleotide sequence: TGTGCCAGCAGTTTATCGATTCTTGGGAATGAGCAGTTCTTC.

This clonotype was observed many times. The V call is TRBV6-1, the J call TRBJ2-3; no clear D gene. CDR1 is MNHNS, CDR2 SASEGT, per germline. V gave up 8 bases and J gave up 6 bases, with 21 bases separating them. This CDR3 is built from 15 residues. CDR3 residues: CASHDKSVGSDTQYF. In DNA form, the CDR3 reads TGTGCCAGCCACGACAAGAGTGTGGGATCCGATACGCAGTATTTT.

This clonotype was picked up many times. The rearrangement joins TRBV7-8 to TRBJ2-3; TRBD2 might be the D (6 bases). With 4 bases removed from V and 1 base from J, the gap between germline ends came to 21 bases. Germline-derived CDR1 and CDR2 are SGHVS and FQNEAQ. The CDR3 runs to 18 residues. The DNA of the CDR3 is TGTGCCAGCAGCTCCCCCGGGACTGCGCCGGGGGGCACAGATACGCAGTATTTT. Its protein is CASSSPGTAPGGTDTQYF.

V usage is TRBV5-4 and J usage is TRBJ2-1, with D possibly TRBD1 on 5 matching bases. Germline assignment: CDR1 SGHNT and CDR2 YYREEE (reference sequence). This CDR3 contains 13 residues. Trimming left V 0 bases short and J 7 bases short, with 8 bases between. CDR3: CASSLGQWNEQFF. The CDR3 region has the DNA TGTGCCAGCAGCTTGGGACAGTGGAATGAGCAGTTCTTC.

This clonotype was found many times. The gene calls are TRBV20-1 and TRBJ2-5; D is perhaps TRBD2 (5 bases). The V end was cut by 6 bases, the J end by 5 bases, with 13 bases between. CDR1 is DFQATT, CDR2 SNEGSKA, per germline (reference sequence). The CDR3 is made up of 12 amino acids. CDR3 bases: TGCAGTGCCGAGGGTAGGGCGGAGACCCAGTACTTC. Amino acid sequence: CSAEGRAETQYF.

The chain carries TRBV6-6 and TRBJ1-2, with 7 bases matching TRBD1. The V gene end was trimmed by 7 bases and the J gene end by 7 bases; junction bases not matched to a gene: 9. Per germline, CDR1 MNHNY and CDR2 SVGAGI (reference sequence). This CDR3 spans 13 amino acids. DNA for the CDR3: TGTGCCAGCAATCACAGGGGAGGGTTTGGCTACACCTTC. Its translation is CASNHRGGFGYTF.

This clonotype is judged medium-sized. This chain joins TRBV11-2 and TRBJ2-5; D is uncertain. Germline V lookup: CDR1 SGHAT, CDR2 FQNNGV. This CDR3 is built from 12 residues. V was cut by 6 bases and J by 5 bases, with 10 bases left in between. The CDR3, as DNA: TGTGCCAGCAGTCCACCCGGCGAGACCCAGTACTTC. This gives the protein CASSPPGETQYF.

This clonotype appeared many times. The V and J genes are TRBV11-2 and TRBJ2-7, with D unresolved. Germline assignment: CDR1 SGHAT and CDR2 FQNNGV. The V end lost 3 bases, the J end lost 4 bases, and 7 bases lay between the germline ends. This CDR3 comprises 12 residues. This CDR3 reads CASSFIGYEQYF. DNA of the CDR3: TGTGCCAGCAGCTTTATCGGATACGAGCAGTACTTC.

This clonotype has just a few counts. This CDR3 is CASSTFGEQYF. CDR3 DNA sequence: TGTGCCAGCAGTACGTTTGGCGAGCAGTACTTC. The rearrangement uses TRBV12-3 or TRBV12-4 and TRBJ2-7; no firm D call. V lost 5 bases, J lost 6 bases, and 8 bases lay in between. The CDR3 has 11 amino acids.

This clonotype was observed a few times. J is TRBJ2-5 and V is TRBV6-5, with a weak D call TRBD1 (5 bases). Germline assignment: CDR1 MNHEY and CDR2 SVGAGI. This CDR3 comprises 13 residues. Trimming shortened V by 7 bases and J by 1 base, and 10 bases separated the two germline ends. CDR3 sequence: CASIFDSQETQYF. The CDR3 DNA is TGTGCCAGCATCTTCGACAGCCAAGAGACCCAGTACTTC.

This clonotype has a handful of counts. The J gene is TRBJ2-3, the V gene TRBV11-2, with D possibly matching TRBD2 (6 bases). Per germline, CDR1 SGHAT and CDR2 FQNNGV. The length of the CDR3 is 16 residues. Between the trimmed V and J ends, which lost 3 bases and 2 bases, there was a span of 15 bases. The CDR3, as DNA: TGTGCCAGCAGCTTCTTGCGGGGAGCGGACACAGATACGCAGTATTTT. Translating gives CASSFLRGADTDTQYF.

In its sample, this clonotype was seen many times. The V call is TRBV29-1, the J call TRBJ2-1, with D uncertain. V lost 0 bases to trimming and J lost 3 bases, with 3 bases between them. Germline V gene sequence: CDR1 SQVTM, CDR2 ANQGSEA. This CDR3 region has 12 residues. The chain's CDR3 is CSVEDNYNEQFF. The DNA of the CDR3 is TGCAGCGTTGAAGATAACTACAATGAGCAGTTCTTC.

The chain joins TRBV6-6 to TRBJ2-3, with 9 bases matching TRBD1. The germline CDR1 and CDR2 sequences are MNHNY and SVGAGI (reference sequence). With V trimmed by 5 bases and J by 6 bases, 3 bases remained unmatched. The CDR3 consists of 13 residues. The DNA for the CDR3 is TGTGCCAGCAGTCCGGACAGGGGCGATACGCAGTATTTT. It codes for CASSPDRGDTQYF.

This clonotype has only a few counts. The chain joins TRBV29-1 to TRBJ2-7; D is possibly TRBD2 (5 bases). The CDR3 totals 12 residues. CDR1 and CDR2 from the germline V gene are SQVTM and ANQGSEA. The ends were cut back, 4 bases at V and 3 bases at J, with 10 bases in the middle. CDR3 protein: CSVGRTVYEQYF. The CDR3 nucleotides are TGCAGCGTTGGGAGGACGGTCTACGAGCAGTACTTC.

V and J are TRBV7-9 and TRBJ1-1; TRBD1 matches 11 bases. V was clipped by 3 bases and J by 1 base; unmatched bases: 1. The CDR3 is 15 amino acids. Germline CDR1 is SEHNR and CDR2 is FQNEAQ (reference sequence). CDR3 sequence reads: CASSFGQGANTEAFF. The CDR3 nucleotides read TGTGCCAGCAGCTTTGGACAGGGGGCGAACACTGAAGCTTTCTTT.

This clonotype turned up a few times. The chain has TRBV5-1 and TRBJ2-3; 8 bases fit TRBD2. CDR1 and CDR2 from the germline V gene are SGHRS and YFSETQ. The CDR3 runs 15 residues. Trimming cost V 4 bases and J 1 base; bases outside gene matches: 5. CDR3 region: CASSRSGEGTDTQYF. Here the CDR3 DNA reads TGCGCCAGCAGCCGTAGCGGGGAAGGCACAGATACGCAGTATTTT.

This clonotype was recorded at least ten times. V gene TRBV7-2 combines with J gene TRBJ1-2, with TRBD1 matching over 10 bases. The germline V gene encodes CDR1 SGHTA and CDR2 FQGNSA. CDR3 length: 14 residues. Losses at the gene ends were 5 bases for V and 5 bases for J; bases not matched to a gene: 5. The CDR3 region has the DNA TGTGCCAGCAGCGCGGACAGGGGGAGTTATGGCTACACCTTC. It is translated as CASSADRGSYGYTF.

DNA of the CDR3: TGTGCCAGCAGCTTCGACAGGGCTGAAGCTTTCTTT. Its protein product is CASSFDRAEAFF. The rearrangement links TRBV7-2 to TRBJ1-1, with 7 nucleotides matching TRBD1. The germline V gene has CDR1 SGHTA and CDR2 FQGNSA. J gave up 6 bases and V 3 bases, and 1 base lay outside the gene matches. The CDR3 runs 12 residues.

In its sample, this clonotype was seen many times. The chain couples TRBV20-1 to TRBJ2-1, with TRBD2 identical over 9 bases. Unmatched junction bases numbered 5, after V lost 2 bases and J lost 3 bases. This CDR3 comprises 15 residues. CDR1 is DFQATT and CDR2 is SNEGSKA in the germline V gene (reference sequence). The CDR3 DNA is TGCAGTGCTAGAAGACTAGCGGAGGACTACAATGAGCAGTTCTTC. The encoded protein is CSARRLAEDYNEQFF.

This chain uses TRBV27 with TRBJ2-3, with D possibly matching TRBD1 (6 bases). Trimming left V 6 bases short and J 6 bases short, with 13 bases between. CDR1 and CDR2 (germline): MNHEY, SMNVEV (reference sequence). This CDR3 is built from 13 residues. CDR3 nucleotide sequence: TGTGCCAGCAGCCTGGGGGCCACCGATACGCAGTATTTT. The encoded protein is CASSLGATDTQYF.

The chain combines TRBV12-3 or TRBV12-4 with TRBJ2-3, with 7 bases matching TRBD1. After removal of 5 bases from V and 5 bases from J, the junction contained 4 bases not matched to a gene. This CDR3 has 13 residues. Written as DNA, the CDR3 is TGTGCCAGCAGTACTAGGACAGGAGATACGCAGTATTTT. It encodes CASSTRTGDTQYF.

This clonotype was seen a few times. This sequence joins TRBV4-3 and TRBJ1-6; D is uncertain. V gave up 1 base and J gave up 8 bases, with 15 bases separating them. In germline, CDR1 is LGHNA, CDR2 YSLEER. The CDR3 has 16 residues. The CDR3 DNA is TGCGCCAGCAGCCAAGTTGTGTCAGATTCGTATTCACCCCTCCACTTT. Protein: CASSQVVSDSYSPLHF.

This rearrangement joins TRBV11-2 to TRBJ2-7; 8 bases map to TRBD2. The J segment lost 1 base and the V segment lost 1 base, leaving 12 bases of the junction unmatched. CDR1 and CDR2 from the germline V gene are SGHAT and FQNNGV. This CDR3 contains 18 residues. CDR3 nucleotide sequence: TGTGCCAGCAGCTTAGCTATCATGAGCGGGGGTTTGTCCTACGAGCAGTACTTC. Translating gives CASSLAIMSGGLSYEQYF.

This chain joins TRBV10-2 and TRBJ2-3; D remains unclear. The CDR3 contains 13 residues. Germline CDR1 is WSHSY and CDR2 is SAAADI. The V end lost 1 base, the J end lost 5 bases, and 7 bases lay between the germline ends. CDR3 nucleotides: TGCGCCAGCAGTGAGTGGCAGAAAGATACGCAGTATTTT. Translated: CASSEWQKDTQYF.